This T cell receptor (beta chain) was retrieved from a study of cytomegalovirus exposure and HLA in healthy donors. On the study more broadly: Membership in the Caucasian-associated ancestry cluster was found for about four fifths of approximately 430 genotyped donors. Study-level results: Later, an analysis found that common viral pathogens appeared to be linked with several of the most significant clusters. Among CMV-associated TCR beta chains, most appeared HLA-restricted in a later analysis.

CDR3 length: 15 residues. In germline, CDR1 is KGHSH, CDR2 LQKENI. J was trimmed by 3 bases and V by 8 bases; bases with no gene match: 7. In regard to this clone: Its antigen is as yet unknown.

Researchers ran the PCR with 60 Vbeta and 13 Jbeta primers. In the authors' workflow: Later reanalysis found tens of millions of unique TCR beta chains, some 10 million of them shared. The assay was immunoSEQ multiplex PCR, and TCRdb's table has in-frame clones only and misses some. D and trimming come from the DNA, and the V and J calls and clone size come from that table. The sample holds under 150,000 clones; roughly three quarters are singletons and the top ten take 6.5% to 8%. The clonotype comes from a woman aged 40-49 years in good health and CMV-seropositive. Sequencing was performed on PBMCs. The chain joins TRBV18 to TRBJ1-6; 7 nucleotides match TRBD1. CDR3: CASAKGQLYNSPLHF. The CDR3 bases are TGTGCCAGCGCAAAGGGACAGCTCTATAATTCACCCCTCCACTTT.